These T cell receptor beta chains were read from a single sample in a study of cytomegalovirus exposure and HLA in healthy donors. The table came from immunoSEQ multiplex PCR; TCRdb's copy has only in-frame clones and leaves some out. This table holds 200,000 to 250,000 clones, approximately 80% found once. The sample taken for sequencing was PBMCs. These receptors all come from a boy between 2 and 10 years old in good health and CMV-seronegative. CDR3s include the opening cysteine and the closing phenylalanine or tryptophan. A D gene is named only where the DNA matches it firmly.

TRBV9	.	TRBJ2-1	TGTGCCAGCAGCGTAACTGGAATAGCGGATGAGCAGTTCTTC	CASSVTGIADEQFF
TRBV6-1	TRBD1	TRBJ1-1	TGTGCCAGCAGCGACAGGGCCCTGAACACTGAAGCTTTCTTT	CASSDRALNTEAFF
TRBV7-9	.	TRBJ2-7	TGTGCCAGCAGCCCGACTGCGAGCTACGAGCAGTACTTC	CASSPTASYEQYF
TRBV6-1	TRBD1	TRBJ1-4	TGTGCCAGCAACTCAGTACCGGGACAGGGTGAAAAACTGTTTTTT	CASNSVPGQGEKLFF
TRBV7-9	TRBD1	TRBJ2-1	TGTGCCAGCAGCTTAGGGGGCAGGGGGCAATACAATGAGCAGTTCTTC	CASSLGGRGQYNEQFF
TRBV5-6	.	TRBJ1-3	TGTGCCAGCAGCTCCCAGGGTTCTGGAAACACCATATATTTT	CASSSQGSGNTIYF
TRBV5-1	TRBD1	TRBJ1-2	TGCGCCAGCAGCTTGGAGACAGGGACCTATGGCTACACCTTC	CASSLETGTYGYTF
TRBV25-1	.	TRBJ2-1	TGTGCCAGCAGTGAAGGAGCCTACAATGAGCAGTTCTTC	CASSEGAYNEQFF
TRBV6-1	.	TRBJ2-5	TGTGCCAGCAGTGAAGTCGACAGCTCCCAGCAGTACTTC	CASSEVDSSQQYF
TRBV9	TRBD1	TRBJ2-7	TGTGCCAGCAGCGCGACCGGGACAGGGCTAGACGAGCAGTACTTC	CASSATGTGLDEQYF
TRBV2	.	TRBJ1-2	TGTGCCAGCAGTGACGAGCTCGGGGGAGGCTACACCTTC	CASSDELGGGYTF